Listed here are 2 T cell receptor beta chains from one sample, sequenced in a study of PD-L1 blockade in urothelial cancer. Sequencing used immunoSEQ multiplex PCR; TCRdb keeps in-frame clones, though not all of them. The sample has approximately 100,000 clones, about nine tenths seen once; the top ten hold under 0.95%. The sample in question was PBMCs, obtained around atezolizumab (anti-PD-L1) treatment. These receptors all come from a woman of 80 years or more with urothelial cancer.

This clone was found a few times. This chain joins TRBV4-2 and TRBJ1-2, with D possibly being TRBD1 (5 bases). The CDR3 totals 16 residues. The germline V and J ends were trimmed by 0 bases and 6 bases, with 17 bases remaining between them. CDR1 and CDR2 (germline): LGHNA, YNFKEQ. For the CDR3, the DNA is TGTGCCAGCAGCCAAGACCACGGTGAAATGGGGCATGGCTACACCTTC. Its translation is CASSQDHGEMGHGYTF.

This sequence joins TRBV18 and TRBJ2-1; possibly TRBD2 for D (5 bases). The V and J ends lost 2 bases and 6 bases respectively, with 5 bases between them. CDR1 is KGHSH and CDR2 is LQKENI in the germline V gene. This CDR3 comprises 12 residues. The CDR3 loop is CASSPEGNEQFF. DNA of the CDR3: TGTGCCAGCTCACCAGAGGGCAATGAGCAGTTCTTC.